These 9 T cell receptor beta chains were sequenced from one sample in a study of T cell responses to AZD1222 COVID-19 vaccine. Sequencing was performed with immunoSEQ multiplex PCR; in TCRdb, only in-frame clones are kept and a portion is missing. The profile shows 90,000 to 120,000 clones, about nine tenths of them singletons. The sample was peripheral blood, taken 28 days after the second AZD1222 dose. These receptors all come from an adult who received the AZD1222 COVID-19 vaccine.

J is TRBJ2-7 and V is TRBV4-3; D remains ambiguous. V gave up 1 base and J gave up 5 bases, with 12 bases separating them. CDR1 and CDR2 (germline): LGHNA, YSLEER. This CDR3 comprises 14 residues. CDR3 sequence: CASSQVSTGHEQYF. For the CDR3, the DNA is TGCGCCAGCAGCCAAGTTTCGACTGGCCACGAGCAGTACTTC.

The chain couples TRBV4-1 to TRBJ1-2; weak D call: TRBD1 (5 bases). Germline CDR1 MGHRA, CDR2 YSYEKL. Between the trimmed V and J ends, which lost 1 base and 6 bases, there was a span of 18 bases. The CDR3 totals 16 residues. CDR3 in amino acids: CASSQVGQGREDGYTF. CDR3 in DNA: TGCGCCAGCAGCCAAGTAGGGCAGGGACGGGAGGATGGCTACACCTTC.

This rearrangement joins TRBV10-1 to TRBJ2-1; 7 bases align to TRBD2. The germline gives CDR1 WNHNN, CDR2 SYGVQD (reference sequence). The trim removed 4 bases at V and 6 bases at J, leaving 3 bases unmatched. The CDR3 spans 13 residues. This CDR3 is CASSGLAGNEQFF. CDR3 sequence (DNA): TGCGCCAGCAGTGGACTAGCAGGCAATGAGCAGTTCTTC.

The gene calls are TRBV5-4 and TRBJ1-2, with 7 bases matching TRBD1. Germline lookup yields CDR1 SGHNT and CDR2 YYREEE (reference sequence). V was clipped by 4 bases and J by 8 bases; unmatched bases: 11. The CDR3 is 14 amino acids. The CDR3 coding sequence is TGTGCCAGCAGCCGCGACAGGGAACCAGGGGGCTACACCTTC. This encodes CASSRDREPGGYTF.

V is TRBV25-1 and J is TRBJ2-5, with 10 nucleotides matching TRBD2. CDR1 is MGHDK, CDR2 SYGVNS, per germline. CDR3 size: 13 residues. J lost 3 bases, V lost 7 bases, and 2 bases had no gene match. CDR3 nucleotides: TGTGCCAGCACTCTAGCGGGAGAAGAGACCCAGTACTTC. As protein: CASTLAGEETQYF.

This clone was counted a single time. The rearrangement links TRBV9 to TRBJ1-4, with 8 bases lining up with TRBD1. J lost 4 bases, V lost 0 bases, and 8 bases had no gene match. Germline CDR1 SGDLS, CDR2 YYNGEE. The CDR3 is 17 residues long. The CDR3 DNA is TGTGCCAGCAGCGTAGGGGGGAGACAGGGGATTAATGAAAAACTGTTTTTT. This sequence encodes CASSVGGRQGINEKLFF.

The chain is built from TRBV30 and TRBJ2-7; the match to TRBD1 covers 7 bases. The junction had 7 bases not matched to a gene; V was cut back by 0 bases and J by 5 bases. This CDR3 has 14 amino acids. Germline V CDR1 and CDR2: GTSNPN, SVGIG (reference sequence). The CDR3 DNA follows: TGTGCCTGGAGTGTGGGACAGCCTGGGGACGAGCAGTACTTC. The encoded protein is CAWSVGQPGDEQYF.

The rearrangement joins TRBV27 to TRBJ1-6; D gene uncertain. The V gene's germline CDR1 is MNHEY and CDR2 SMNVEV (reference sequence). The CDR3 spans 16 residues. V lost 8 bases, J lost 6 bases, and 20 bases lay in between. CDR3 nucleotide sequence: TGTGCCAGCTCCCTCCATGGGTCCCTAATTAATTCACCCCTCCACTTT. Residues: CASSLHGSLINSPLHF.

The chain couples TRBV7-8 to TRBJ2-6; TRBD1 matches at 9 bases. Trimming cost V 5 bases and J 1 base; bases outside gene matches: 18. The CDR3 extends over 21 amino acids. Germline V gene lookup returns CDR1 SGHVS and CDR2 FQNEAQ. CDR3 nucleotides: TGTGCCAGCAGCCGTGCTCCAGACAGGGGGTTTTCCGGATCTGGGGCCAACGTCCTGACTTTC. This encodes CASSRAPDRGFSGSGANVLTF.